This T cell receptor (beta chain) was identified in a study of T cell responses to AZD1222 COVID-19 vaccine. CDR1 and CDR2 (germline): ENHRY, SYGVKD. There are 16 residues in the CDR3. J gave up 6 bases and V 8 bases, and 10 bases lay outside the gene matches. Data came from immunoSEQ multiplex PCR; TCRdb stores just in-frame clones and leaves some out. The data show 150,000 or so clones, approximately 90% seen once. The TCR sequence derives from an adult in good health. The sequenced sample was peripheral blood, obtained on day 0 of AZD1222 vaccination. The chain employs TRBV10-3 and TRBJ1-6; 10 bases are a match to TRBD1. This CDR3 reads CAIGTGAYGGNSPLHF. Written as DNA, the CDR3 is TGTGCCATCGGGACAGGGGCCTATGGGGGTAATTCACCCCTCCACTTT.